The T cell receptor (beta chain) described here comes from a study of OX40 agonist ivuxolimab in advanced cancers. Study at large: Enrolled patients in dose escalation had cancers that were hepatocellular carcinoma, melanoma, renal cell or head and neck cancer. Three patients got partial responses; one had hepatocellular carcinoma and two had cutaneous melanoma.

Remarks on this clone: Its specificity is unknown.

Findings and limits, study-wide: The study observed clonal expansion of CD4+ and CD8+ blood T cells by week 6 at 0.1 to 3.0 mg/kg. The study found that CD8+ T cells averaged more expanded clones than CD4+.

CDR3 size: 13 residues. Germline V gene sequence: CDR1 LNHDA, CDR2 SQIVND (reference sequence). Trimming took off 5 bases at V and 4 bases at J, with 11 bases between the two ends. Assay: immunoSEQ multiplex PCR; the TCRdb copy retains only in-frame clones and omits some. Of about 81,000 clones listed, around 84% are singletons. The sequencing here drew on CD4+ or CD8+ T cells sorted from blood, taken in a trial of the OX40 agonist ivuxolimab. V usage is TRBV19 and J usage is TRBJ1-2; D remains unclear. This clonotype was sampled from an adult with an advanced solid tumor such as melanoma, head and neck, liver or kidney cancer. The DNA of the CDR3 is TGTGCCAGTAGTCCGGGTGGGAGCTATGGCTACACCTTC. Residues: CASSPGGSYGYTF.